This TCR beta chain originates from a study of CD4+ T cells in melanoma. Findings of the study overall: CD8+ T cell, macrophage and B cell function reportedly correlated with neoantigen-specific CD4+ T cells. Neoantigen-specific CD4+ T cells in melanoma reportedly had diverse differentiation states.

This CDR3 spans 11 amino acids. The germline gives CDR1 SGHNT, CDR2 YENEEA. V was trimmed by 5 bases and J by 5 bases, leaving 7 bases between them. As to this clone: The target antigen is unknown.

Sequenced by immunoSEQ multiplex PCR; TCRdb stores in-frame clones only, minus some. The table has some 5,000 clones, 62% seen once. The genes are TRBV11-3 and TRBJ2-7; a weak D match, TRBD1 (5 bases). The specimen sequenced was cells from a culture (not recorded whether cultured in vitro). This TCR came from a human donor with melanoma. Here the CDR3 DNA reads TGTGCCAGCAGCCAAGGGGACGAGCAGTACTTC. It yields the protein CASSQGDEQYF. Filled out from reference TRBV11-3 and TRBJ2-7, the complete variable domain reads EAGVVQSPRYKIIEKKQPVAFWCNPISGHNTLYWYLQNLGQGPELLIRYENEEAVDDSQLPKDRFSAERLKGVDSTLKIQPAELGDSAVYLCASSQGDEQYFGPGTRLTVT.